Listed below are T cell receptor beta chains from one sample, sequenced in a study of blood T cell repertoires in COVID-19. Clones were read by immunoSEQ multiplex PCR, and TCRdb kept only the in-frame ones, dropping some. The repertoire has around 120,000 clones, roughly 89% of them found once; the top ten carry more than 3%. The sample taken for sequencing was peripheral blood. The receptors come from a woman aged 55-70 years with COVID-19, enrolled during active disease. CDR3s include the opening cysteine and the closing phenylalanine or tryptophan. Each record gives: D gene, J gene, clone size, V gene, CDR3 protein, CDR3 DNA. The D gene is left open where the match is weak. Not every row has a clone size; where given, it reads once, few, many or a size class.

TRBD1 | TRBJ1-2 | NA | TRBV5-4 | CASSPGTGVNYGYTF | TGTGCCAGCAGCCCAGGGACAGGGGTTAACTATGGCTACACCTTC
TRBD1 | TRBJ2-7 | NA | TRBV2 | CASRGWDRTYEQYF | TGTGCCAGCAGGGGGTGGGACAGGACCTACGAGCAGTACTTC
NA | TRBJ1-2 | NA | TRBV20-1 | CSASQGSGYTF | TGCAGTGCTTCACAGGGCAGCGGCTACACCTTC
TRBD1 | TRBJ1-2 | NA | TRBV30 | CACQPVTGNIVTSYGYTF | TGTGCCTGCCAGCCCGTGACAGGGAATATAGTTACAAGCTATGGCTACACCTTC
TRBD2 | TRBJ2-5 | once | TRBV3-1/TRBV3-2 | CASSHGTSGGSQETQYF | TGTGCCAGCAGCCATGGGACTAGCGGGGGGTCACAAGAGACCCAGTACTTC
TRBD1 | TRBJ1-1 | few | TRBV5-8 | CASSQFGGTGGFSPEAFF | TGTGCCAGCAGCCAATTCGGGGGGACAGGAGGTTTCAGCCCTGAAGCTTTCTTT
TRBD2 | TRBJ2-1 | NA | TRBV18 | CASSPKAGEPGNEQFF | TGTGCCAGCTCACCAAAGGCGGGGGAACCGGGGAATGAGCAGTTCTTC
TRBD2 | TRBJ2-3 | NA | TRBV4-3 | CASSQPLSGAPQYF | TGCGCCAGCAGCCAACCCCTTAGCGGGGCGCCCCAGTATTTT
TRBD1 | TRBJ1-1 | NA | TRBV29-1 | CSIGQEENTEAFF | TGCAGCATAGGACAGGAAGAGAACACTGAAGCTTTCTTT
TRBD1 | TRBJ1-1 | NA | TRBV6-5 | CASSKGQSNTEAFF | TGTGCCAGCAGTAAGGGACAGTCGAACACTGAAGCTTTCTTT
NA | TRBJ2-7 | NA | TRBV12-3/TRBV12-4 | CASSKGPYGQYF | TGTGCCAGCAGTAAGGGGCCATACGGACAGTACTTC
NA | TRBJ2-3 | NA | TRBV7-2 | CASSSQAEGAGTQYF | TGTGCCAGCAGCTCCCAGGCGGAGGGGGCGGGTACGCAGTATTTT
TRBD1 | TRBJ1-2 | NA | TRBV18 | CASSPRGTGYGYTF | TGTGCCAGCTCACCAAGGGGGACAGGCTATGGCTACACCTTC
TRBD1 | TRBJ1-2 | NA | TRBV9 | CASSVPGGYGYTF | TGTGCCAGCAGCGTCCCAGGGGGGTATGGCTACACCTTC
NA | TRBJ1-2 | NA | TRBV29-1 | CSASGHLYGYTF | TGCAGCGCCTCTGGACACCTCTATGGCTACACCTTC
NA | TRBJ1-3 | NA | TRBV4-1 | CASSQGLLQGKTGNTIYF | TGCGCCAGCAGCCAAGGGCTTCTACAGGGTAAAACTGGAAACACCATATATTTT
TRBD1 | TRBJ2-7 | once | TRBV11-2 | CASSLRDRGTPFF | TGTGCCAGCAGCTTAAGGGACAGGGGCACCCCGTTCTTC
TRBD1 | TRBJ2-7 | NA | TRBV7-2 | CASSPANRGTYEQYF | TGTGCCAGCAGCCCCGCAAACAGGGGGACTTACGAGCAGTACTTC
TRBD1 | TRBJ1-4 | NA | TRBV19 | CASSIVGTGGESEKLFF | TGTGCCAGTAGTATAGTAGGGACAGGGGGCGAGAGTGAAAAACTGTTTTTT
NA | TRBJ1-3 | NA | TRBV19 | CASRDSGNTIYF | TGTGCCAGCAGGGATTCTGGAAACACCATATATTTT
NA | TRBJ1-5 | NA | TRBV11-2 | CASSPSVSGQPQHF | TGTGCCAGCAGCCCCTCGGTCAGCGGTCAGCCCCAGCATTTT
TRBD2 | TRBJ2-1 | NA | TRBV7-9 | CASSLRQTSGRNNEQFF | TGTGCCAGCAGCTTACGGCAGACTAGCGGGCGTAACAATGAGCAGTTCTTC
NA | TRBJ1-2 | NA | TRBV6-1 | CASSERIAYGYTF | TGTGCCAGCAGTGAAAGGATAGCTTATGGCTACACCTTC
TRBD1 | TRBJ1-5 | NA | TRBV6-1 | CASSEPGQGLEPQHF | TGTGCCAGCAGTGAGCCGGGACAGGGCTTGGAGCCCCAGCATTTT
TRBD1 | TRBJ1-2 | NA | TRBV5-1 | CASSLQTGAAYGYTF | TGCGCCAGCAGCTTGCAGACAGGGGCGGCCTATGGCTACACCTTC
TRBD2 | TRBJ2-5 | NA | TRBV19 | CASSTSSGEYQETQYF | TGTGCCAGTAGTACTTCTAGCGGGGAGTACCAAGAGACCCAGTACTTC
NA | TRBJ2-7 | NA | TRBV5-4 | CASSFRDSYEQYF | TGTGCCAGCAGCTTCCGAGACAGCTACGAGCAGTACTTC
NA | TRBJ2-7 | once | TRBV5-1 | CASSFGGRYEQYF | TGCGCCAGCAGCTTCGGGGGAAGGTACGAGCAGTACTTC
TRBD1 | TRBJ1-2 | NA | TRBV5-1 | CASSLGQANYGYTF | TGCGCCAGCAGCCTGGGACAGGCTAACTATGGCTACACCTTC
NA | TRBJ1-5 | NA | TRBV15 | CATSRDYSSGPQHF | TGTGCCACCAGCAGAGATTATTCTTCTGGCCCCCAGCATTTT
TRBD2 | TRBJ2-1 | NA | TRBV10-3 | CAIGGGGEQFF | TGTGCCATCGGCGGGGGAGGCGAGCAGTTCTTC
NA | TRBJ2-5 | NA | TRBV7-9 | CASIMGGARETQYF | TGTGCCAGCATCATGGGGGGGGCCAGGGAGACCCAGTACTTC
NA | TRBJ1-3 | NA | TRBV11-2 | CASSLDWGGLSGNTIYF | TGTGCCAGCAGCTTAGATTGGGGGGGACTCTCTGGAAACACCATATATTTT
TRBD2 | TRBJ2-1 | once | TRBV4-1 | CASSQALANEQFF | TGCGCCAGCAGCCAAGCACTAGCGAATGAGCAGTTCTTC
NA | TRBJ2-7 | NA | TRBV7-9 | CASSLGDTPGSYEQYF | TGTGCCAGCAGCTTAGGGGACACCCCCGGCTCCTACGAGCAGTACTTC
TRBD2 | TRBJ2-2 | NA | TRBV19 | CASSIGLAGKSGELFF | TGTGCCAGTAGTATAGGACTAGCGGGGAAATCCGGGGAGCTGTTTTTT
NA | TRBJ1-2 | NA | TRBV4-1 | CASSQEGLGHYTF | TGCGCCAGCAGCCAAGAAGGGCTGGGGCACTACACCTTC
NA | TRBJ1-4 | once | TRBV19 | CASSIQGGPNEKLFF | TGTGCCAGTAGTATACAGGGAGGACCTAATGAAAAACTGTTTTTT
TRBD1 | TRBJ1-5 | NA | TRBV6-4 | CANKHRDRASNQPQHF | TGTGCCAACAAACACCGGGACAGGGCAAGCAATCAGCCCCAGCATTTT
NA | TRBJ1-2 | NA | TRBV30 | CAWSDGPGNGYTF | TGTGCCTGGAGCGACGGCCCGGGGAATGGCTACACCTTC
TRBD1 | TRBJ1-2 | NA | TRBV5-1 | CASSSKPDRDSIYGYTF | TGCGCCAGCAGCTCCAAACCGGACAGGGACTCTATTTATGGCTACACCTTC
NA | TRBJ1-1 | NA | TRBV20-1 | CSAPIDLVAFF | TGCAGTGCTCCGATTGACTTGGTGGCTTTCTTT
NA | TRBJ1-3 | NA | TRBV2 | CASSGFRSSGNTIYF | TGTGCCAGCAGTGGTTTCAGGTCTTCTGGAAACACCATATATTTT
TRBD1 | TRBJ2-3 | NA | TRBV27 | CASNPLRTGGTDTQYF | TGTGCCAGCAATCCCCTCCGGACAGGAGGAACAGATACGCAGTATTTT
NA | TRBJ1-6 | NA | TRBV2 | CASSVDNPNSPLHF | TGTGCCAGCAGTGTTGACAACCCGAATTCACCCCTCCACTTT
TRBD1 | TRBJ2-7 | NA | TRBV30 | CAWNNRGYEQYF | TGTGCCTGGAACAACAGGGGTTACGAGCAGTACTTC